A single sample is the source of the 13 T cell receptor beta chains below, sequenced in a study of blood T cell repertoires in COVID-19 (dated by TCRdb to 2020 to 2022). The library was made by the immunoSEQ multiplex PCR assay. Here the immuneACCESS table is served through TCRdb, limited to in-frame sequences with V and J called. Missing clones are a known gap in these copies; in checked studies unresolved V genes cover under half, and the rest lacks a known reason. The sample yields some 360,000 clones; 80% to 90% were counted once. Clones ranked in the top ten supply about 2.5% of the sample. Sequenced: peripheral blood. Every receptor here comes from a woman aged 60-75 years with COVID-19, enrolled during active disease.

V gene TRBV13 combines with J gene TRBJ2-7, with 7 bases that match TRBD2. Germline V gene lookup returns CDR1 PRHDT and CDR2 FYEKMQ (reference sequence). J lost 4 bases, V lost 2 bases, and 5 bases had no gene match. CDR3 length: 14 amino acids. Here the CDR3 DNA reads TGTGCCAGCAGCTTAAAGCGGGGCCTTTACGAGCAGTACTTC. Its translation: CASSLKRGLYEQYF.

This chain connects TRBV28 to TRBJ2-7; 9 positions agree with TRBD1. The CDR3 contains 17 residues. V lost 6 bases to trimming and J lost 9 bases; unmatched junction nucleotides: 21. CDR1 and CDR2 (germline): MDHEN, SYDVKM. Here the CDR3 reads CASRAASGQGDGLWQYF. The CDR3 DNA sequence: TGTGCCAGCAGGGCGGCGTCGGGACAGGGTGATGGGTTATGGCAGTACTTC.

This chain connects TRBV3-1 (or the pseudogene TRBV3-2) to TRBJ2-4; 8 bases line up with TRBD2. Germline values: CDR1 LGHDT, CDR2 YNNKEL (reference sequence). V was clipped by 0 bases and J by 3 bases; unmatched bases: 7. The CDR3 extends over 17 amino acids. The CDR3 DNA follows: TGTGCCAGCAGCCAAGAACCCGGGACTAGGGACAAAAACATTCAGTACTTC. Residues: CASSQEPGTRDKNIQYF.

This chain connects TRBV7-2 to TRBJ1-2; 7 bases line up with TRBD1. Germline CDR1 SGHTA, CDR2 FQGNSA. The V gene end was trimmed by 5 bases and the J gene end by 3 bases; junction bases not matched to a gene: 9. This CDR3 contains 15 residues. DNA for the CDR3: TGTGCCAGCAGCCTAACGGAGGGGGCAGACTATGGCTACACCTTC. It codes for CASSLTEGADYGYTF.

This sequence joins TRBV15 and TRBJ2-2; 8 bases match TRBD1. Germline V CDR1 and CDR2: LNHNV, YYDKDF (reference sequence). This CDR3 is built from 16 residues. V shed 3 bases, J shed 7 bases, and the junction held 10 bases outside the gene matches. CDR3: CATSRAGGSMDGELFF. The DNA for the CDR3 is TGTGCCACCAGCAGGGCAGGGGGCAGTATGGACGGGGAGCTGTTTTTT.

This chain connects TRBV4-1 to TRBJ1-5; 9 positions match TRBD1. With 4 bases clipped from V and 4 bases from J, the junction kept 5 bases outside the gene matches. Germline V lookup: CDR1 MGHRA, CDR2 YSYEKL. There are 15 residues in the CDR3. The CDR3 coding sequence is TGCGCCAGCAGCCGCCTGGACAGGGGTAATCAGCCCCAGCATTTT. Its protein product is CASSRLDRGNQPQHF.

The V gene is TRBV15, the J gene TRBJ2-3, with 14 bases matching TRBD2. Germline assignment: CDR1 LNHNV and CDR2 YYDKDF (reference sequence). The length of the CDR3 is 15 residues. V gave up 8 bases and J gave up 2 bases; unmatched junction bases: 3. For the CDR3, the DNA is TGTGCCACCGGGACTAGCGGGGGCTTCACAGATACGCAGTATTTT. Amino acid sequence: CATGTSGGFTDTQYF.

This chain uses TRBV6-5 with TRBJ1-2; 7 bases are a match to TRBD1. Germline lookup yields CDR1 MNHEY and CDR2 SVGAGI. There are 15 residues in the CDR3. Unmatched junction bases numbered 8, after V lost 0 bases and J lost 7 bases. In DNA form, the CDR3 reads TGTGCCAGCAGTTACTCCGCAGGGGGAGTTTTTGGCTACACCTTC. This encodes CASSYSAGGVFGYTF.

The rearrangement uses TRBV7-3 and TRBJ2-3; TRBD1 aligns across 7 bases. Trimming at V came to 0 bases and at J to 0 bases, leaving 9 bases not matched to a gene. The CDR3 extends over 18 amino acids. Germline V lookup: CDR1 SGHTA, CDR2 FQGTGA. CDR3 loop: CASSLTPSRTGSTDTQYF. The CDR3 DNA is TGTGCCAGCAGCTTAACCCCCAGTCGGACAGGCAGCACAGATACGCAGTATTTT.

The rearrangement joins TRBV2 to TRBJ2-3; D perhaps matches TRBD1 (5 bases). CDR3 length: 15 residues. Trimming stripped 2 bases from V and 1 base from J, with 10 bases between. Germline assignment: CDR1 SNHLY and CDR2 FYNNEI. In nucleotides, the CDR3 is TGTGCCAGCAGTGAATTTGCCAGGGGCACAGATACGCAGTATTTT. This sequence encodes CASSEFARGTDTQYF.

The V call is TRBV5-4, the J call TRBJ2-2, with D maybe TRBD1 (6 bases). Trimming took 3 bases from V and 2 from J, leaving 14 bases between them. This CDR3 region has 16 residues. Per the germline V gene, CDR1 is SGHNT and CDR2 is YYREEE (reference sequence). CDR3 coding DNA: TGTGCCAGCAGCTCATCCGGGACATCTAACACCGGGGAGCTGTTTTTT. It is translated as CASSSSGTSNTGELFF.

The gene calls are TRBV4-2 and TRBJ2-3, with TRBD2 identical over 16 bases. The CDR3 runs to 18 residues. The germline CDR1 and CDR2 sequences are LGHNA and YNFKEQ. The V and J ends lost 1 base and 2 bases, in that order; junction bases with no gene match: 3. The CDR3 region is CASSQVGLAGGFTDTQYF. CDR3 bases: TGTGCCAGCAGCCAAGTGGGACTAGCGGGGGGGTTCACAGATACGCAGTATTTT.

The CDR3 sequence: CASRTPGLAADTQYF. CDR3 DNA sequence: TGTGCCAGCAGAACCCCGGGACTAGCGGCAGATACGCAGTATTTT. The chain employs TRBV6-5 and TRBJ2-3; TRBD2 matches 11 bases. The CDR3 sequence is 15 residues long. The V and J ends lost 6 bases and 4 bases, in that order; junction bases with no gene match: 6. Germline V gives CDR1 MNHEY, CDR2 SVGAGI.